This TCR beta chain comes out of a study of human T cells and chemical hapten exposure. As originally analysed: The median was approximately 89,000 TCRs per sample, ranging roughly 23,224 to 690,600. One entry per CDR3 protein results from TCRdb running MiXCR on the RACE reads. TCRdb's processing, not the authors', yielded these V and J calls. Of tens of thousands of distinct CDR3 sequences listed, approximately 9% are singletons. Whole-study results and caveats: Once DPC sensitization occurred, TCRs above 1 in 1000 frequency showed no change.

Time point in this sample: healthy volunteer bleed at 2 weeks. Total RNA came from unfractionated whole blood. Germline-derived CDR1 and CDR2 are MNHNS and SASEGT. The CDR3 loop spans 15 amino acids. J was trimmed by 1 base and V by 9 bases; bases with no gene match: 6. In the case of this clonotype: What it binds is unknown.

This TCR was sampled from a female donor in good health. Some clones in this sample may be carry-over from other donors' samples. Sequenced material: whole blood. The gene calls are TRBV6-1 and TRBJ1-5; 10 nucleotides agree with TRBD1. This CDR3 reads CASKDRGRSNQPQHF. The CDR3 nucleotides read TGTGCCAGTAAGGACAGGGGGAGAAGCAATCAGCCCCAGCATTTT.